The clone carrying this T cell receptor (beta chain) was observed many times. The target antigen is unknown. The data are from a study of identical twins. Findings and caveats of the study: A partial confounding effect on zero-insertion analyses could come from invariant MAIT and iNKT cells. Excess low generation probability was seen in twin-shared out-of-frame alpha sequences.

Unique molecular identifiers were present on the cDNA, and a universal primer site came from template switching. TCRdb reanalysed the 5' RACE reads using MiXCR and keeps one entry per CDR3 protein. This table holds 1.5 million to 2 million distinct CDR3 sequences, around 29% found once. The CDR3 is 12 amino acids. The V and J ends lost 4 bases and 4 bases, in that order; junction bases with no gene match: 3. Germline loops: CDR1 DFQATT, CDR2 SNEGSKA (reference sequence). The sequence derives from a newborn girl in good health. What was sequenced was cord blood. This chain connects TRBV20-1 to TRBJ1-2; 7 bases are a match to TRBD1. CDR3 sequence reads: CSAKTGSYGYTF. CDR3 bases: TGCAGTGCTAAGACAGGGAGCTATGGCTACACCTTC.